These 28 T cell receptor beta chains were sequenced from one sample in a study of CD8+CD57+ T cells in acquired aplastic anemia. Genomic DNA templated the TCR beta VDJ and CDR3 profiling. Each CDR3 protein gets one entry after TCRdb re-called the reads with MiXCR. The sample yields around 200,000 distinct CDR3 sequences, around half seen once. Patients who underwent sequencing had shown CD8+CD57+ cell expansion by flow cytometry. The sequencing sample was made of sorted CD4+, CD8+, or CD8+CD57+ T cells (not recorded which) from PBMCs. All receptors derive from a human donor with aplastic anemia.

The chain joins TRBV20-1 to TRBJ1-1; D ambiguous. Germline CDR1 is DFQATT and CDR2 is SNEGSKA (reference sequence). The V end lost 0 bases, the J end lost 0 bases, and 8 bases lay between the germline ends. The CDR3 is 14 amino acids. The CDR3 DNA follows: TGCAGTGCTAGAGACCGGCTCATGAACACTGAAGCTTTCTTT. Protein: CSARDRLMNTEAFF.

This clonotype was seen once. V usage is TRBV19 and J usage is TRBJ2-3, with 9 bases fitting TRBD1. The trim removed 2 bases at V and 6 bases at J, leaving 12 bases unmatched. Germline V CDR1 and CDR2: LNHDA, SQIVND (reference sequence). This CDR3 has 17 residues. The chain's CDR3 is CASSITGGYALMDTQYF. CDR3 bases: TGTGCCAGTAGTATAACAGGGGGCTACGCCTTGATGGATACGCAGTATTTT.

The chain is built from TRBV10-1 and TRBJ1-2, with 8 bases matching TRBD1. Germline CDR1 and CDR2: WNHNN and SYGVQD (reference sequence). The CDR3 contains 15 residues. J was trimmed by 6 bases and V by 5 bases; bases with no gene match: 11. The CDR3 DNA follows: TGCGCCAGCAGTCTACAGGGGGAGTCGTCGAATGGCTACACCTTC. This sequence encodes CASSLQGESSNGYTF.

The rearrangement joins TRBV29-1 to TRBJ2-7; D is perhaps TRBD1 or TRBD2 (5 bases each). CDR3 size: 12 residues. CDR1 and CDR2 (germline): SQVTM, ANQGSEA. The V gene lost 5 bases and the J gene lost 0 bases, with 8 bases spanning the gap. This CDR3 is CSVSGTSYEQYF. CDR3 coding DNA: TGCAGCGTTTCCGGGACCTCCTACGAGCAGTACTTC.

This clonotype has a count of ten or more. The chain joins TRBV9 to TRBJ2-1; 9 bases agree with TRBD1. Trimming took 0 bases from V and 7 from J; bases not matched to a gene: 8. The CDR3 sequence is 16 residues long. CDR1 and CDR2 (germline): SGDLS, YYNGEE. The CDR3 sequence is CASSVGGTGPGNEQFF. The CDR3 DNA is TGTGCCAGCAGCGTAGGAGGGACAGGGCCAGGGAATGAGCAGTTCTTC. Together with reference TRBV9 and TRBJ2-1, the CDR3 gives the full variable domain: DSGVTQTPKHLITATGQRVTLRCSPRSGDLSVYWYQQSLDQGLQFLIQYYNGEERAKGNILERFSAQQFPDLHSELNLSSLELGDSALYFCASSVGGTGPGNEQFFGPGTRLTVL.

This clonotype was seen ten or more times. The CDR3 DNA reads as TGTGCCAGCAGGGACAGGGAGGCTGAAGCTTTCTTT. Protein sequence: CASRDREAEAFF. The chain has TRBV6-1 and TRBJ1-1; 8 bases line up with TRBD1. The CDR3 extends over 12 amino acids. Unmatched junction bases numbered 3, after V lost 6 bases and J lost 6 bases. Germline CDR1 reads MNHNS; CDR2 reads SASEGT.

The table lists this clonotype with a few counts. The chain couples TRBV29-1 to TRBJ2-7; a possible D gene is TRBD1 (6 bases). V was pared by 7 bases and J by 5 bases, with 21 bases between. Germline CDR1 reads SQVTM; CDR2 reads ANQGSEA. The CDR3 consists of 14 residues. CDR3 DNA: TGCAGCGCGACCGGGACACCTCCTTCCGACGAGCAGTACTTC. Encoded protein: CSATGTPPSDEQYF.

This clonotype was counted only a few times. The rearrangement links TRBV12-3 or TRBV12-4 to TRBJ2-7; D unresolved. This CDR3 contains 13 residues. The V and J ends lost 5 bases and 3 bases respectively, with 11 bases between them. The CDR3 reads CASSRPGNYEQYF. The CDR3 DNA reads TGTGCCAGCAGTCGGCCTGGAAACTACGAGCAGTACTTC.

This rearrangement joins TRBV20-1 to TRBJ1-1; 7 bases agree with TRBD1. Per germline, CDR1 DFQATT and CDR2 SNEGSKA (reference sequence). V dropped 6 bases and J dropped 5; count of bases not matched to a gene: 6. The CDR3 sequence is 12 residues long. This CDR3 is CSATGVGTEAFF. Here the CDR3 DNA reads TGCAGTGCCACAGGGGTCGGGACTGAAGCTTTCTTT.

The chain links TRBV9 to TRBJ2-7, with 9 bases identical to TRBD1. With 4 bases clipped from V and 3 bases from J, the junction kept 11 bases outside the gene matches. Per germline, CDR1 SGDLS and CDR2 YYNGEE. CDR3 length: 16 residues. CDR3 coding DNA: TGTGCCAGCAGCCAAGACCCGGGACAGGGTATCTACGAGCAGTACTTC. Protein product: CASSQDPGQGIYEQYF.

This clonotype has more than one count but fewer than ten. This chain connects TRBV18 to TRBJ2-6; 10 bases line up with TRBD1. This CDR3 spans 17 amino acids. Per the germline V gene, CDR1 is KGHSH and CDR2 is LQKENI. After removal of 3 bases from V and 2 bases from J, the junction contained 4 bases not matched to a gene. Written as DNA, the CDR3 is TGTGCCAGCTCACCGGGACAGGGGATTGCTGGGGCCAACGTCCTGACTTTC. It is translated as CASSPGQGIAGANVLTF.

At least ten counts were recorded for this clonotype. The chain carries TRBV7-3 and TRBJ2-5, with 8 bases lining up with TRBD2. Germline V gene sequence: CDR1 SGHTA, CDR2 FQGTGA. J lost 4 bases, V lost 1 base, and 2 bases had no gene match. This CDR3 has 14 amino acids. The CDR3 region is CASSLSGGRETQYF. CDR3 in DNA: TGTGCCAGCAGCTTAAGCGGGGGGCGAGAGACCCAGTACTTC. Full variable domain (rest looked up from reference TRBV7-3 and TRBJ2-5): GAGVSQTPSNKVTEKGKYVELRCDPISGHTALYWYRQSLGQGPEFLIYFQGTGAADDSGLPNDRFFAVRPEGSVSTLKIQRTERGDSAVYLCASSLSGGRETQYFGPGTRLLVL.

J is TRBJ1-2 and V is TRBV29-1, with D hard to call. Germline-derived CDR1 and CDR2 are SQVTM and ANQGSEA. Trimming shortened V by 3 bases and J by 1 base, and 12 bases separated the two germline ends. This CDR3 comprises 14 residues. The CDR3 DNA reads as TGCAGCGTTGATGAGGCAGGAGTTAACTATGGCTACACCTTC. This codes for CSVDEAGVNYGYTF. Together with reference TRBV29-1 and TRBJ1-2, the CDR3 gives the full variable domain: SAVISQKPSRDICQRGTSLTIQCQVDSQVTMMFWYRQQPGQSLTLIATANQGSEATYESGFVIDKFPISRPNLTFSTLTVSNMSPEDSSIYLCSVDEAGVNYGYTFGSGTRLTVV.

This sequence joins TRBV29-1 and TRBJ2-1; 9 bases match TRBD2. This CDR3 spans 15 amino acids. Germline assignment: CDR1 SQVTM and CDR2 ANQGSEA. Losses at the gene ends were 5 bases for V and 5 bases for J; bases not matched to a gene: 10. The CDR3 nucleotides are TGCAGCGTTCAGGAGCCGGGACTAGCCCACAATGAGCAGTTCTTC. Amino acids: CSVQEPGLAHNEQFF.

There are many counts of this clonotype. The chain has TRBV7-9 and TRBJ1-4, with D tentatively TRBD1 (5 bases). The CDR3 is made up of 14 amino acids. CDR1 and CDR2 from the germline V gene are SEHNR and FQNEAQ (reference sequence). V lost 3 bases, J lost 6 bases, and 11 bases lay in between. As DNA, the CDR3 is TGTGCCAGCAGCTTTTACCAAGGGGATGAAAAACTGTTTTTT. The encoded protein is CASSFYQGDEKLFF.

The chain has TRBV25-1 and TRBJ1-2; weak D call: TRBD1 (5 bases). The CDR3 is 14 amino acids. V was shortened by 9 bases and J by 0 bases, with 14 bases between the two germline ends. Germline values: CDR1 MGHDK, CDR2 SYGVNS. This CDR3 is CARGEFEANYGYTF. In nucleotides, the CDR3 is TGTGCCAGAGGGGAATTTGAAGCTAACTATGGCTACACCTTC.

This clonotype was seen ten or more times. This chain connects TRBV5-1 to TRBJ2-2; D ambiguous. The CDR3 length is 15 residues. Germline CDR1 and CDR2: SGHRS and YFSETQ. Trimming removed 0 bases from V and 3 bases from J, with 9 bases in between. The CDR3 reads CASSLAGPYTGELFF. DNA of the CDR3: TGCGCCAGCAGCTTGGCCGGACCTTACACCGGGGAGCTGTTTTTT.

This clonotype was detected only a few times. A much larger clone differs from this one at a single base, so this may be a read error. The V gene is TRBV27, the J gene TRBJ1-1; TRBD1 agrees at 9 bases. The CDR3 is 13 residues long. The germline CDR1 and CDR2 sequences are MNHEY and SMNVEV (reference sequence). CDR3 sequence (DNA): TGTGCCAGCAGGGGGACAGGGAACATTGAAGCTTTCTTT. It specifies CASRGTGNIEAFF.

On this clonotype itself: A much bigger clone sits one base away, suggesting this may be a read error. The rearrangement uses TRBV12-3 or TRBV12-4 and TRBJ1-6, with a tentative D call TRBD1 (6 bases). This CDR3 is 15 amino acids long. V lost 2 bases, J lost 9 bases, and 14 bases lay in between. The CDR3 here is CASSLRTEAASPLHF. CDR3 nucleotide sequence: TGTGCCAGCAGTTTAAGGACAGAGGCCGCTTCACCCCTCCACTTT.

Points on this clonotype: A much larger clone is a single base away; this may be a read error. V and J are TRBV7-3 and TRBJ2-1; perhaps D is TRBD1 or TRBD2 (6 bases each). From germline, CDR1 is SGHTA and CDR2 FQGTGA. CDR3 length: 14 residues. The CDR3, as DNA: TGTGCCAGCGGAGTCTCGGGGGCCTGGAATGAGCAGTCCTTC. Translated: CASGVSGAWNEQSF.

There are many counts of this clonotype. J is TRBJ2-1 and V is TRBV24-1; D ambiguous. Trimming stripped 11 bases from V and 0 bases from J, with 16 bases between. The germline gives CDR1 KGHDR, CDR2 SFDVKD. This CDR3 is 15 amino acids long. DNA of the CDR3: TGTGCCATCTCACCCGGGTCCAGCTCCTACAATGAGCAGTTCTTC. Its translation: CAISPGSSSYNEQFF.

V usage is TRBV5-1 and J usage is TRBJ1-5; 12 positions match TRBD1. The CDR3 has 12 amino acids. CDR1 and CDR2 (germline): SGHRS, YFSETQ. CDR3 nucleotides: TGCGAAGGGACAGGGGGCGGTCAGCCCCAGCATTTT. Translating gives CEGTGGGQPQHF. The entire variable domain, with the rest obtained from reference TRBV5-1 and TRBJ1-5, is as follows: KAGVTQTPRYLIKTRGQQVTLSCSPISGHRSVSWYQQTPGQGLQFLFEYFSETQRNKGNFPGRFSGRQFSNSRSEMNVSTLELGDSALYLCEGTGGGQPQHFGDGTRLSIL.

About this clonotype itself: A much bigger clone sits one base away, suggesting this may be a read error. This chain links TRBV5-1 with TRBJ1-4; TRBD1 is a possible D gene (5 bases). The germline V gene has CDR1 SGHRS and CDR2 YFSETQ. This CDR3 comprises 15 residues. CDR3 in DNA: TGCGCCAGCAGCTTGTTTGGAGGGGATAATGGAAAACTGTTTTTT. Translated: CASSLFGGDNGKLFF.

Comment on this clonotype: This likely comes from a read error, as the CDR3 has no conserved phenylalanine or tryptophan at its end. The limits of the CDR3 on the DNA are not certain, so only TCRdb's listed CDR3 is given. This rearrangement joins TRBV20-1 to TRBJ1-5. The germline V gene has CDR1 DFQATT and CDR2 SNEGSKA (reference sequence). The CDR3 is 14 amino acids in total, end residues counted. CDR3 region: CSARRGNNNQPQRS.

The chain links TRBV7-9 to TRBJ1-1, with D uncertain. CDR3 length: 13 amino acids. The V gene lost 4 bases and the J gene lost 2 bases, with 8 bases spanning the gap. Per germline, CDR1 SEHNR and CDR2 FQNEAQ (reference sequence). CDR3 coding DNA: TGTGCCAGCAGCTCATTTTCAAACACTGAAGCTTTCTTT. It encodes CASSSFSNTEAFF.

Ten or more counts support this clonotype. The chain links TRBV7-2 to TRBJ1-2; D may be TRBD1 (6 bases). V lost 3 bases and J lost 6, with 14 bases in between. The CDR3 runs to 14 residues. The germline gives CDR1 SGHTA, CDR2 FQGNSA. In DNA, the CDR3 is TGTGCCAGCAGCTTCCCTGGCAGGGGTGATGGCTACACCTTC. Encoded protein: CASSFPGRGDGYTF.

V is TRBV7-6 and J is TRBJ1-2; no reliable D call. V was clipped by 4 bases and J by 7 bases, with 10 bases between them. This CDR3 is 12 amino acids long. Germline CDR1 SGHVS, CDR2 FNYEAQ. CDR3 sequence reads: CASSYGLGGYTF. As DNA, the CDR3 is TGTGCCAGCAGCTATGGACTGGGTGGCTACACCTTC. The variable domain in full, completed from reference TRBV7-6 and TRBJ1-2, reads GAGVSQSPRYKVTKRGQDVALRCDPISGHVSLYWYRQALGQGPEFLTYFNYEAQQDKSGLPNDRFSAERPEGSISTLTIQRTEQRDSAMYRCASSYGLGGYTFGSGTRLTVV.

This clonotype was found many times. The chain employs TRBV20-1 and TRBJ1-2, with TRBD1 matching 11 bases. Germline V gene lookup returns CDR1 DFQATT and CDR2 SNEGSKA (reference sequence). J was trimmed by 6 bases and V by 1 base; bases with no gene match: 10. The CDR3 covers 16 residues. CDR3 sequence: CSARGTGGELRDGYTF. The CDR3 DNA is TGCAGTGCTAGAGGGACAGGGGGCGAACTTAGGGATGGCTACACCTTC.